The source of this T cell receptor beta chain is a study of CD8 T cells in Susac syndrome. Reverse transcription used about 0.5 to 1 ug RNA and random hexamers. By means of immunoSEQ multiplex PCR, TCR beta CDR3 spanning 54 Vbeta and 13 Jbeta underwent amplification. Via MiXCR, TCRdb re-called the immunoSEQ multiplex PCR reads, giving one row per CDR3 protein. The sample holds about 180,000 distinct CDR3 sequences, 90% to 96% seen once. The germline gives CDR1 MDHEN, CDR2 SYDVKM. The CDR3 extends over 15 amino acids. The ends lost 7 bases at V and 4 bases at J; junction bases unmatched: 9. FACS enriched CD8+ TEMRA cells, while bulk CD8+ and CD4+ were negatively isolated.

The receptor was isolated from a human donor with multiple sclerosis. The chain links TRBV28 to TRBJ1-5, with 8 bases identical to TRBD1. Material: CD4+ T cells from PBMCs. CDR3 region: CASIRRTGTNQPQHF. CDR3 coding DNA: TGTGCCAGCATCCGTAGGACAGGGACAAATCAGCCCCAGCATTTT.